The source of this T cell receptor beta chain is a study of CD8 T cells in Susac syndrome. The multiple sclerosis control group comprised treatment-naive patients with stable or active relapsing-remitting disease. An amount of RNA that ranged from roughly 0.5 to 1 ug was reverse transcribed with random hexamers. Amplification of TCR beta CDR3 used immunoSEQ multiplex PCR across 54 Vbeta and 13 Jbeta. TCRdb redid the calling of the immunoSEQ multiplex PCR reads with MiXCR, one entry per CDR3 protein. Seen here are roughly 140,000 distinct CDR3 sequences, about 95% observed once, and the top ten hold 0.14% to 0.15%. Looked up from germline, CDR1 is LGHDT and CDR2 is YNNKEL (reference sequence). V shed 1 base and J 0 bases; nucleotides not matched to a gene: 8. This CDR3 comprises 20 residues.

The clonotype originates from a human donor with multiple sclerosis. The sequencing input was CD8+ T cells from PBMCs. J is TRBJ2-4 and V is TRBV3-1; TRBD2 matches at 14 bases. The chain's CDR3 is CASSQGLGLAGALAKNIQYF. DNA of the CDR3: TGTGCCAGCAGCCAAGGCCTGGGACTAGCGGGGGCCCTAGCCAAAAACATTCAGTACTTC.